What follows describes a single TCR beta chain. This CDR3 region has 13 residues. Trimming at V came to 1 base and at J to 6 bases, leaving 2 bases not matched to a gene. In germline, CDR1 is LGHDT, CDR2 YNNKEL (reference sequence). The data stem from a study of blood T cell repertoires in COVID-19. At the level of the study: There were acute and convalescent COVID-19 samples, and they came from the United States, Italy and Spain. T cells, B-cell-depleted T cells, or PBMCs provided the cDNA or gDNA that served as material.

Per the authors' pipeline: Estimated nucleated cell counts came from reference gene primer amplification. Assay used: immunoSEQ multiplex PCR; TCRdb lists only in-frame clones, some missing. Clone size and the V and J calls come from that table; the DNA yielded D and trimming. The sample includes 230,000 or so clones, approximately 82% seen only once; the top ten take around 1.5%. The rearrangement links TRBV3-1 (or the pseudogene TRBV3-2) to TRBJ2-7, with 8 bases lining up with TRBD2. Input material: peripheral blood. This TCR was recovered from a woman aged 40-49 years who had recovered from COVID-19. The CDR3 spells CASSQVTSGEQYF. CDR3 bases: TGTGCCAGCAGCCAAGTAACTAGCGGCGAGCAGTACTTC.